This T cell receptor (beta chain) was documented in a study of blood T cell repertoires in COVID-19. TCRdb's copy holds only in-frame clones and misses some; the assay was immunoSEQ multiplex PCR. The repertoire includes approximately 58,000 clones, more than 75% of them detected once, and around 4.5% sits in the top ten. The CDR3 spans 15 residues. Trimming pared 9 bases from V and 3 bases from J, leaving 19 bases between. Germline-derived CDR1 and CDR2 are KGHDR and SFDVKD. The source of this sequence is a man between 35 and 55 years old with active COVID-19. This rearrangement joins TRBV24-1 to TRBJ1-1, with TRBD1 as a possible D gene (6 bases). Source material: peripheral blood. CDR3 region: CATARGGAEDTEAFF. The CDR3 region has the DNA TGTGCCACCGCCCGGGGGGGGGCTGAGGACACTGAAGCTTTCTTT.